This is a list of T cell receptor beta chains from one sample in a study of blood T cells in healthy people across ages. One entry per CDR3 protein results from TCRdb running MiXCR on the 5' RACE reads. The sample has about 780,000 distinct CDR3 sequences, roughly 46% seen once. Sequenced: blood. These receptor sequences come from a man older than 75 in good health. Each CDR3 is given with its conserved first and last residue.

CDR3aa: CASSPPWGTETQYF
j_gene: .
v_gene: TRBV18

CDR3aa: CASSFFGANVLTF
j_gene: TRBJ2-6
v_gene: TRBV7-3

CDR3aa: CASALDSSYNEQYF
j_gene: .
v_gene: TRBV5-1

CDR3aa: CARTALGNEQYF
j_gene: TRBJ2-5
v_gene: TRBV12-3/TRBV12-4

CDR3aa: CSVYDRINTEAFF
j_gene: TRBJ1-1
v_gene: TRBV29-1

CDR3aa: CASSNDRGRSYTF
j_gene: TRBJ1-2
v_gene: TRBV27

CDR3aa: CASSPPRTGGIDEQFF
j_gene: TRBJ2-1
v_gene: TRBV18

CDR3aa: CAISESRTGNNEQFF
j_gene: TRBJ2-1
v_gene: TRBV10-3

CDR3aa: CSASKPTSRGTDTQYF
j_gene: TRBJ2-3
v_gene: TRBV20-1

CDR3aa: CAISVSAGGPNEQYF
j_gene: TRBJ2-7
v_gene: TRBV10-3

CDR3aa: CASMRATSGANVLTF
j_gene: TRBJ2-6
v_gene: TRBV6-2/TRBV6-3

CDR3aa: CASREIGFTNEQFF
j_gene: TRBJ2-1
v_gene: TRBV2

CDR3aa: CATEDRGRGEQFF
j_gene: TRBJ2-1
v_gene: TRBV24-1

CDR3aa: CANSPASGTRVNEQFF
j_gene: TRBJ2-1
v_gene: TRBV7-2

CDR3aa: CSVEGQQGTGANVLTF
j_gene: TRBJ2-6
v_gene: TRBV29-1

CDR3aa: CSASSGGAGETQYF
j_gene: TRBJ2-5
v_gene: TRBV20-1

CDR3aa: CSVDSQGGDYGYTF
j_gene: TRBJ1-2
v_gene: TRBV29-1

CDR3aa: CASSPGGGVYYEQYF
j_gene: TRBJ2-7
v_gene: TRBV18

CDR3aa: CASSQDFMANQPQHF
j_gene: TRBJ1-5
v_gene: TRBV4-2

CDR3aa: CASSGTGGAGETQYF
j_gene: TRBJ2-5
v_gene: TRBV7-9

CDR3aa: CSVGSSTGSAYEQYF
j_gene: TRBJ2-7
v_gene: TRBV29-1

CDR3aa: CASSLWQGVQETQYF
j_gene: TRBJ2-5
v_gene: TRBV5-1

CDR3aa: CASSPGGTSGNTIYF
j_gene: TRBJ1-3
v_gene: TRBV7-2

CDR3aa: CASSESAAGDEKLFF
j_gene: TRBJ1-4
v_gene: TRBV2

CDR3aa: CASSLSGFETQYF
j_gene: TRBJ2-5
v_gene: TRBV12-3/TRBV12-4

CDR3aa: CASSSSNKEGEKLFF
j_gene: TRBJ1-4
v_gene: TRBV7-9

CDR3aa: CSARERGDSYNEQFF
j_gene: TRBJ2-1
v_gene: TRBV20-1

CDR3aa: CSAHLTQGSNEQFF
j_gene: TRBJ2-1
v_gene: TRBV20-1

CDR3aa: CSARDKADPYNEQFF
j_gene: TRBJ2-1
v_gene: TRBV20-1

CDR3aa: CASSLDKNYGYTF
j_gene: TRBJ1-2
v_gene: TRBV7-2

CDR3aa: CSAGQGGSYEQYF
j_gene: TRBJ2-7
v_gene: TRBV29-1

CDR3aa: CSARAGAGQRGLDTQYF
j_gene: TRBJ2-3
v_gene: TRBV20-1

CDR3aa: CASTADPGETQYF
j_gene: TRBJ2-5
v_gene: TRBV6-5

CDR3aa: CASSLTEGSPLHF
j_gene: TRBJ1-6
v_gene: TRBV7-3

CDR3aa: CASTTRGVIETQYF
j_gene: TRBJ2-5
v_gene: TRBV28

CDR3aa: CATNGPGTDTQYF
j_gene: TRBJ2-3
v_gene: TRBV2

CDR3aa: CSASLADEQYF
j_gene: TRBJ2-7
v_gene: TRBV20-1

CDR3aa: CSVAKGSSYEQYF
j_gene: TRBJ2-7
v_gene: TRBV29-1

CDR3aa: CASSLATAGQETQYF
j_gene: TRBJ2-5
v_gene: TRBV7-9

CDR3aa: CASSASGTYAQYF
j_gene: TRBJ2-7
v_gene: TRBV5-5

CDR3aa: CASSLDNGASADTQYF
j_gene: TRBJ2-3
v_gene: TRBV11-3

CDR3aa: CSARPGTSSYNEQFF
j_gene: TRBJ2-1
v_gene: TRBV20-1

CDR3aa: CASSLGTSSTRQYF
j_gene: TRBJ2-7
v_gene: TRBV11-3

CDR3aa: CASSTQQGAITEAFF
j_gene: TRBJ1-1
v_gene: TRBV5-1

CDR3aa: CASSLGEWEGRETQYF
j_gene: .
v_gene: TRBV7-2

CDR3aa: CSANGGPEQFF
j_gene: TRBJ2-1
v_gene: TRBV29-1

CDR3aa: CASSQRVREGYEQYF
j_gene: .
v_gene: TRBV7-2

CDR3aa: CSVEDRQGASSGANVLTF
j_gene: TRBJ2-6
v_gene: TRBV29-1

CDR3aa: CASSVNWGIETQYF
j_gene: TRBJ2-5
v_gene: TRBV9

CDR3aa: CSVLPDGAYEQYF
j_gene: TRBJ2-7
v_gene: TRBV29-1

CDR3aa: CATSLGRGSVDTQYF
j_gene: TRBJ2-3
v_gene: TRBV24-1

CDR3aa: CASSLAAGGNEKLFF
j_gene: TRBJ1-4
v_gene: TRBV7-2

CDR3aa: CSASENLAGFYNEQYF
j_gene: TRBJ2-7
v_gene: TRBV20-1

CDR3aa: CSAHTGTGLNTRNYEQYF
j_gene: TRBJ2-7
v_gene: TRBV20-1

CDR3aa: CATSPAGGIYEQFF
j_gene: TRBJ2-1
v_gene: TRBV10-2

CDR3aa: CASSESPLGGEQYF
j_gene: TRBJ2-7
v_gene: TRBV25-1

CDR3aa: CASSVEGHTGELFF
j_gene: TRBJ2-2
v_gene: TRBV6-4